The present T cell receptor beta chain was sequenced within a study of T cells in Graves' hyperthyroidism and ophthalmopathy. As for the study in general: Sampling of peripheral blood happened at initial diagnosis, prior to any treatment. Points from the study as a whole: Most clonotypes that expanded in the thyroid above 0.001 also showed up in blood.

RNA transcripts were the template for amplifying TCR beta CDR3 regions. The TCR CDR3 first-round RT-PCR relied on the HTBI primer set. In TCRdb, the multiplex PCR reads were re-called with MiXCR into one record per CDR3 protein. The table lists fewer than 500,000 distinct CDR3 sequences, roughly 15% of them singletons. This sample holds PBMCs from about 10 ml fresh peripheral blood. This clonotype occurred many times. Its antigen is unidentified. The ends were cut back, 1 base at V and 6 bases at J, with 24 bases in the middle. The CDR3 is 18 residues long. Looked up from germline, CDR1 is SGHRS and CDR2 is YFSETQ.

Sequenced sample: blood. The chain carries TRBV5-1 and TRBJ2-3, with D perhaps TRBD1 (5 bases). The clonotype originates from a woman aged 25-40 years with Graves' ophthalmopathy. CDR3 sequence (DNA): TGCGCCAGCAGCTTGATTCCAACAGGACCCAACTCGCTTGATACGCAGTATTTT. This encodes CASSLIPTGPNSLDTQYF.